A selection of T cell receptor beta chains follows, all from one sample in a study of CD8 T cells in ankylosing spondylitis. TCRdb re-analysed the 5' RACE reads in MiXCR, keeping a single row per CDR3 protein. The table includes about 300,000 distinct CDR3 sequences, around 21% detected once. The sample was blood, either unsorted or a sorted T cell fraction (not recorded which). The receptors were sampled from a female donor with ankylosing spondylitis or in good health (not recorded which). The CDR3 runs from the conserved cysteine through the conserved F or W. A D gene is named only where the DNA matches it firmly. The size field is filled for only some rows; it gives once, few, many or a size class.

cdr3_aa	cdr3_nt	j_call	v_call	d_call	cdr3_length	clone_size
CSVAGTGAYYEQYF	TGCAGCGTCGCCGGGACAGGGGCGTACTACGAGCAGTACTTC	TRBJ2-7	TRBV29-1	TRBD1	14	.
CASSASGFNYEETQYF	TGTGCCAGCAGTGCGTCAGGGTTTAACTACGAAGAGACCCAGTACTTC	TRBJ2-5	TRBV27	.	16	many
CATSSLHYEQYF	TGTGCCACCAGCAGTCTTCACTACGAGCAGTACTTC	TRBJ2-7	TRBV15	.	12	few
CASSQRLSEGETQYF	TGTGCCAGCAGCCAAAGATTGAGCGAGGGAGAGACCCAGTACTTC	TRBJ2-5	TRBV4-2	.	15	.
CASSVSPGDVAPVQFF	TGTGCCAGCAGCGTATCCCCAGGGGACGTCGCCCCCGTGCAGTTCTTC	TRBJ2-1	TRBV9	.	16	few
CSAAHRDGYTF	TGCAGTGCGGCTCACAGGGACGGCTACACCTTC	TRBJ1-2	TRBV20-1	.	11	few
CSVEGEVYGYTF	TGCAGCGTTGAAGGGGAGGTCTATGGCTACACCTTC	TRBJ1-2	TRBV29-1	.	12	few
CASSQDSGTVGETQYF	TGTGCCAGCAGCCAAGATAGTGGGACGGTAGGGGAGACCCAGTACTTC	TRBJ2-5	TRBV3-1	.	16	.
CAWGGYNEQFF	TGTGCCTGGGGGGGTTACAATGAGCAGTTCTTC	TRBJ2-1	TRBV30	.	11	few
CASSVREGREREQYF	TGTGCCAGCAGCGTCAGGGAGGGGAGAGAACGTGAGCAGTACTTC	TRBJ2-7	TRBV7-2	TRBD2	15	few
CATSAPGFSGANVLTF	TGTGCCACCAGTGCTCCAGGGTTCTCTGGGGCCAACGTCCTGACTTTC	TRBJ2-6	TRBV24-1	.	16	few
CASSQDWQGWTEAFF	TGCGCCAGCAGCCAAGATTGGCAGGGCTGGACTGAAGCTTTCTTT	TRBJ1-1	TRBV4-3	.	15	many
CASSPRLAGGEQYF	TGTGCCAGCAGCCCCAGACTAGCGGGAGGCGAGCAGTACTTC	TRBJ2-7	TRBV7-8	TRBD2	14	few
CASSRGTQETQYF	TGTGCCAGCAGCCGCGGGACCCAAGAGACCCAGTACTTC	TRBJ2-5	TRBV12-3/TRBV12-4	.	13	.
CASSFDSGREVHNEQFF	TGTGCCAGCAGTTTTGATTCTGGGCGGGAGGTTCACAATGAGCAGTTCTTC	TRBJ2-1	TRBV12-3/TRBV12-4	TRBD2	17	.
CASSPTRGTDTQYF	TGTGCCAGCAGCCCGACTAGAGGCACAGATACGCAGTATTTT	TRBJ2-3	TRBV11-3	.	14	few
CASSTQAGAGEQYF	TGTGCCAGCAGCACTCAGGCAGGGGCGGGCGAGCAGTACTTC	TRBJ2-7	TRBV9	.	14	.
CASSSILGQETQYF	TGTGCCAGCAGCTCCATACTAGGGCAAGAGACCCAGTACTTC	TRBJ2-5	TRBV7-2	.	14	.
CASRPGTSGFEQYF	TGCGCCAGCAGACCGGGGACTAGCGGTTTCGAGCAGTACTTC	TRBJ2-7	TRBV5-1	TRBD2	14	few
CASTDGGQPQHF	TGTGCCAGCACCGACGGGGGTCAGCCCCAGCATTTT	TRBJ1-5	TRBV6-6	.	12	.
CASSSPSADTQYF	TGCGCCAGCAGCTCCCCTAGTGCTGATACGCAGTATTTT	TRBJ2-3	TRBV5-1	.	13	.
CASSRGGRASTDTQYF	TGTGCCAGCAGTAGGGGGGGACGTGCTAGCACAGATACGCAGTATTTT	TRBJ2-3	TRBV25-1	.	16	.
CASSRTTGPGPQHF	TGTGCCAGCAGCCGCACTACAGGACCAGGGCCCCAGCATTTT	TRBJ1-5	TRBV9	.	14	few
CSARASEQETQYF	TGCAGTGCTAGGGCTAGCGAACAAGAGACCCAGTACTTC	TRBJ2-5	TRBV20-1	.	13	many
CASSSDRSTGEQYF	TGTGCCAGCAGCTCCGACAGGTCGACGGGCGAGCAGTACTTC	TRBJ2-7	TRBV2	.	14	.
CASRAVGNTEAFF	TGTGCCAGCAGGGCCGTTGGGAACACTGAAGCTTTCTTT	TRBJ1-1	TRBV12-3/TRBV12-4	.	13	few
CASSLGRRENTEAFF	TGTGCCAGCAGCTTAGGTCGCAGGGAGAACACTGAAGCTTTCTTT	TRBJ1-1	TRBV11-2	.	15	few
CASSSTGDGGYTF	TGTGCCAGCAGCTCAACAGGGGATGGGGGCTACACCTTC	TRBJ1-2	TRBV12-3/TRBV12-4	TRBD1	13	.
CASSTIASEQYF	TGTGCCAGCAGCACCATCGCTAGCGAGCAGTACTTC	TRBJ2-7	TRBV11-2	.	12	.
CASSNGNSYEQYF	TGTGCCAGCAGTAACGGGAACTCCTACGAGCAGTACTTC	TRBJ2-7	TRBV6-6	.	13	.
CSVERGAKYNEQFF	TGCAGCGTTGAAAGGGGGGCGAAATACAATGAGCAGTTCTTC	TRBJ2-1	TRBV29-1	.	14	many
CAISRRSQETQYF	TGTGCCATCAGCCGACGGAGCCAAGAGACCCAGTACTTC	TRBJ2-5	TRBV10-3	.	13	few
CATSEVSTDTQYF	TGTGCCACCAGTGAGGTCAGCACAGATACGCAGTATTTT	TRBJ2-3	TRBV24-1	.	13	many
CSARSLGNDEQYF	TGCAGTGCTAGGTCACTGGGTAACGACGAGCAGTACTTC	TRBJ2-7	TRBV20-1	.	13	.
CSVVSNQGYTF	TGCAGCGTTGTCAGTAATCAGGGCTACACCTTC	TRBJ1-2	TRBV29-1	.	11	many
CASRGGKNIQYF	TGTGCCTCCCGGGGGGGTAAAAACATTCAGTACTTC	TRBJ2-4	TRBV12-3/TRBV12-4	TRBD2	12	few
CASRRTGDSPLHF	TGTGCCAGCAGGCGGACAGGGGATTCACCCCTCCACTTT	TRBJ1-6	TRBV25-1	TRBD1	13	few
CASSLGLAGNAGELFF	TGCGCCAGCAGCCTGGGACTAGCGGGCAACGCCGGGGAGCTGTTTTTT	TRBJ2-2	TRBV4-3	TRBD2	16	.
CASSPADRGQETQYF	TGTGCCAGCAGTCCCGCGGACAGGGGGCAAGAGACCCAGTACTTC	TRBJ2-5	TRBV6-1	TRBD1	15	.
CASSYGRGLDEQFF	TGTGCCAGCAGTTACGGCAGGGGGCTAGACGAGCAGTTCTTC	TRBJ2-1	TRBV6-5	TRBD1	14	many
CSVVNQNNEQFF	TGCAGCGTTGTCAACCAGAACAATGAGCAGTTCTTC	TRBJ2-1	TRBV29-1	.	12	many
CASRSGFEDEKLFF	TGTGCCAGCAGATCAGGGTTTGAGGATGAAAAACTGTTTTTT	TRBJ1-4	TRBV7-2	.	14	few
CASSRTSRNQPQHF	TGTGCCAGCAGCCGTACCTCGCGCAATCAGCCCCAGCATTTT	TRBJ1-5	TRBV6-2/TRBV6-3	.	14	.
CASSRETSGGREQYF	TGCGCCAGCAGCAGAGAAACTAGTGGCGGTCGCGAGCAGTACTTC	TRBJ2-7	TRBV5-1	.	15	.
CASRLEARDNIQYF	TGTGCCAGCAGGCTGGAGGCGAGGGATAACATTCAGTACTTC	TRBJ2-4	TRBV6-1	.	14	.
CASSQVARDYMYEQYF	TGCGCCAGCAGCCAAGTTGCCCGGGACTATATGTACGAGCAGTACTTC	TRBJ2-7	TRBV4-3	TRBD2	16	few
CSASEAVAVTF	TGCAGTGCTAGCGAGGCGGTCGCCGTGACCTTC	TRBJ1-2	TRBV20-1	.	11	.
CASSSSPGELFF	TGTGCCAGCAGCTCGTCTCCGGGGGAGCTGTTTTTT	TRBJ2-2	TRBV7-2	.	12	.
CASSPRPSSSYEQYF	TGTGCCAGCTCACCACGGCCGTCCAGTTCCTACGAGCAGTACTTC	TRBJ2-7	TRBV18	.	15	.
CASSPSGRAGNEQFF	TGTGCCAGCAGTCCAAGCGGGAGGGCCGGTAATGAGCAGTTCTTC	TRBJ2-1	TRBV6-1	TRBD2	15	few
CASSLWGAADTQYF	TGTGCCAGCAGCTTGTGGGGAGCGGCAGATACGCAGTATTTT	TRBJ2-3	TRBV7-2	.	14	few
CSAREGTGANVLTF	TGCAGTGCTAGGGAGGGGACTGGGGCCAACGTCCTGACTTTC	TRBJ2-6	TRBV20-1	.	14	many
CATSRAYQGGGEQYF	TGTGCCACCAGCAGAGCTTATCAGGGGGGAGGCGAGCAGTACTTC	TRBJ2-7	TRBV15	.	15	.
CASSEHGRPGGEQYF	TGCGCCAGCAGTGAGCATGGCAGGCCCGGGGGCGAGCAGTACTTC	TRBJ2-7	TRBV10-2	.	15	few
CSARKAGTAYEQYF	TGCAGTGCTAGAAAGGCCGGGACAGCCTACGAGCAGTACTTC	TRBJ2-7	TRBV20-1	TRBD1	14	few
CSARTGQGRAQPQHF	TGCAGTGCTAGAACGGGACAGGGGAGGGCTCAGCCCCAGCATTTT	TRBJ1-5	TRBV20-1	TRBD1	15	few
CAISEVESGNTIYF	TGTGCCATCAGTGAGGTGGAATCTGGAAACACCATATATTTT	TRBJ1-3	TRBV10-3	.	14	.